This TCR beta chain comes out of a study of T cells expressing NK-cell markers. Study results and limitations: The study left the HCMV specificity of expanded NKG2C+ T cell clones unresolved.

Per the germline V gene, CDR1 is MDHEN and CDR2 is SYDVKM. The CDR3 loop spans 15 amino acids. As regards this clonotype: The antigen remains unidentified.

Each CDR3 protein gets one entry in TCRdb, which reprocessed the 5' RACE reads and gives no DNA. This sample's table has about 550,000 distinct CDR3 sequences. Sequenced: blood T cells: a sorted CD56 or NKG2C T cell subset, CD4+ or CD8+ T cells, or bulk PBMC T cells (not recorded which). The sequence was obtained from a man aged 18 to 35 in good health. This chain links TRBV28 with TRBJ2-1; TCRdb outputs TRBD2, but without DNA this stays unchecked. The chain's CDR3 is CASSRLAGVNNEQFF.